The source of this T cell receptor beta chain is a study of blood T cell repertoires in COVID-19. Study details: T cells, B-cell-depleted T cells, or PBMCs supplied cDNA or gDNA.

The authors' processing: The authors estimated nucleated cell counts from reference gene primer amplification. Libraries were prepared by immunoSEQ multiplex PCR; TCRdb keeps only in-frame clonotypes and omits some of them. The DNA gave D and trimming, while V, J and clone size come from that table. The repertoire holds 100,000 or so clones, with 85% as singletons. This clone was observed a few times. Germline CDR1 reads MGHRA; CDR2 reads YSYEKL. The CDR3 extends over 14 amino acids. The junction had 4 bases not matched to a gene; V was cut back by 4 bases and J by 2 bases. This TCR was sampled from a human donor in a cohort sampled during active COVID-19. This rearrangement joins TRBV4-1 to TRBJ2-7; 8 nucleotides match TRBD1. Sample: peripheral blood. CDR3 nucleotides: TGCGCCAGCAGCCCCTTGGACAGGGCCTACGAGCAGTACTTC. This gives the protein CASSPLDRAYEQYF.